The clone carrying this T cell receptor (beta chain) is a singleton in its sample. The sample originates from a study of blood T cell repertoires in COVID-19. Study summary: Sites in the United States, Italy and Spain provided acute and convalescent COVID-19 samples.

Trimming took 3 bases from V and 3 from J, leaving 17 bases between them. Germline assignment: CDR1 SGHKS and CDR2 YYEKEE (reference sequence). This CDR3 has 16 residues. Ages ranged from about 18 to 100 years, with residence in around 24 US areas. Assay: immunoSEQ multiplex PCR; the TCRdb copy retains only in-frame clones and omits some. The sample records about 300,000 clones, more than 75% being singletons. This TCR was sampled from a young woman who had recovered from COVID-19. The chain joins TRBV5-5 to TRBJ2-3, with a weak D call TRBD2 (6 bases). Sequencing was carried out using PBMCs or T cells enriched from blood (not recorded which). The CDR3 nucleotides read TGTGCCAGCAGCTGGGTCCAGGGAGGTGGGACAGATACGCAGTATTTT. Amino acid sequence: CASSWVQGGGTDTQYF.